The source of this T cell receptor beta chain is a study of blood T cell repertoires in COVID-19. Overall study context: The United States, Italy and Spain supplied acute and convalescent COVID-19 samples. From T cells, B-cell-depleted T cells, or PBMCs came the material, which was cDNA or gDNA.

This CDR3 is 16 amino acids long. From germline, CDR1 is SNHLY and CDR2 FYNNEI. With 5 bases removed from V and 0 bases from J, the gap between germline ends came to 14 bases. This clone was seen a handful of times. In the original processing: The assay estimated nucleated cells by amplifying reference gene primers. The data were produced by immunoSEQ multiplex PCR, yet TCRdb's version contains in-frame clones alone and is incomplete. That table supplies the V and J calls and clone size; D and trimming were determined from the DNA. The sample has 110,000 or so clones, 80% to 90% seen once. This chain links TRBV2 with TRBJ1-3; D is perhaps TRBD1 (5 bases). The sequence was obtained from a man between 40 and 49 years old with acute or convalescent COVID-19. Sequencing input: peripheral blood. The CDR3: CASSPLGARSGNTIYF. In nucleotides, the CDR3 is TGTGCCAGCAGTCCCCTAGGGGCGCGCTCTGGAAACACCATATATTTT.